This T cell receptor beta chain was captured in a study of early T cells in non-severe SARS-CoV-2 infection. Study in general: Unpaired chains resulted from sequencing bulk RNA of unsorted whole blood.

This clonotype was seen repeatedly, ten times or more. As part of library construction, unique molecular identifiers were attached to individual cDNA molecules. TCRdb called the 5' RACE reads again in MiXCR, with one record for every CDR3 protein. The table has around 40,000 distinct CDR3 sequences, roughly 6.8% seen once; the top ten hold under 30%. Trimming took off 4 bases at V and 5 bases at J, with 18 bases between the two ends. CDR1 and CDR2 from the germline V gene are LGHNA and YNFKEQ. CDR3 length equals 15 residues. Sample: whole blood, taken at baseline. The V and J genes are TRBV4-2 and TRBJ2-7; perhaps TRBD1 as D (5 bases). This TCR derives from an adult who was a healthcare worker with PCR-confirmed SARS-CoV-2 infection or an uninfected control (not recorded which). The DNA for the CDR3 is TGTGCCAGCAGCCCGTACCCGGGCAGGGCCAACGAGCAGTACTTC. Amino acids: CASSPYPGRANEQYF.